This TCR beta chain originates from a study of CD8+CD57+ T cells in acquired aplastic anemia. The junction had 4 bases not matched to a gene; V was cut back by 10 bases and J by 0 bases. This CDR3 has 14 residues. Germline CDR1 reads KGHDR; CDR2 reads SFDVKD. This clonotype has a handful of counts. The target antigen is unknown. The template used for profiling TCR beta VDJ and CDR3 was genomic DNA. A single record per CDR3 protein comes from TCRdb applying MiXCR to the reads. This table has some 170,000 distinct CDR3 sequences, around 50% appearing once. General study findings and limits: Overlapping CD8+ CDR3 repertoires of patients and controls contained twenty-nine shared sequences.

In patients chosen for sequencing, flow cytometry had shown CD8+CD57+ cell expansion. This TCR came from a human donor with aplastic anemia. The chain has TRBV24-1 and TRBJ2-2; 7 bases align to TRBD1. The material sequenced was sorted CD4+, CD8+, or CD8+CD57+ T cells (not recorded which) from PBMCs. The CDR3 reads CATNDRANTGELFF. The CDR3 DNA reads TGTGCCACTAACGACAGGGCGAACACCGGGGAGCTGTTTTTT.